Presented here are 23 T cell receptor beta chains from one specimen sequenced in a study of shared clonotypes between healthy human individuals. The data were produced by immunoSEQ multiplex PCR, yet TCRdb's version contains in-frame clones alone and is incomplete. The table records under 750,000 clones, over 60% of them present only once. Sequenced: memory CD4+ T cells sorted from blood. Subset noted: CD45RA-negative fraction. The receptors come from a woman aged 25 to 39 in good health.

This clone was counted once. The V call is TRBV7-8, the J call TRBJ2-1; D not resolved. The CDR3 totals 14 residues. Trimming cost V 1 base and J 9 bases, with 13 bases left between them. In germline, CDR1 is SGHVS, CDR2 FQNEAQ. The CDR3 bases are TGTGCCAGCAGCTTAGGGTCATTACGTGGTGAGCAGTTCTTC. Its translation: CASSLGSLRGEQFF.

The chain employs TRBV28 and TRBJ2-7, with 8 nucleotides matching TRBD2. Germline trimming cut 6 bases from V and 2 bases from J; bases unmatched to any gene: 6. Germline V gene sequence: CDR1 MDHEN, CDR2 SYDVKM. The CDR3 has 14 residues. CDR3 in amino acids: CASSYPGLAYEQYF. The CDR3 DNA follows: TGTGCCAGCAGCTATCCGGGACTAGCCTACGAGCAGTACTTC. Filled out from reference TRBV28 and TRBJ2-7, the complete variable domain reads DVKVTQSSRYLVKRTGEKVFLECVQDMDHENMFWYRQDPGLGLRLIYFSYDVKMKEKGDIPEGYSVSREKKERFSLILESASTNQTSMYLCASSYPGLAYEQYFGPGTRLTVT.

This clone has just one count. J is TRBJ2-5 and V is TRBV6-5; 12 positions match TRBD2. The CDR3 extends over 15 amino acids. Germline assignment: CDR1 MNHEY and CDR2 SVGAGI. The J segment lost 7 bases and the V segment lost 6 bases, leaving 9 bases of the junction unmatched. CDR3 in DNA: TGTGCCAGCAGGGAGACTAGCGGGAGTATAGGGACCCAGTACTTC. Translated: CASRETSGSIGTQYF.

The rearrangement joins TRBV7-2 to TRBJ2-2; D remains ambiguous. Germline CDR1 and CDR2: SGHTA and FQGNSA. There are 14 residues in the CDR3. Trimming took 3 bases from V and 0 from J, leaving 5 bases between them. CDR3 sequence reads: CASSFTSNTGELFF. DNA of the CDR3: TGTGCCAGCAGCTTCACATCGAACACCGGGGAGCTGTTTTTT. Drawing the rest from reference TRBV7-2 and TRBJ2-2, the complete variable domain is GAGVSQSPSNKVTEKGKDVELRCDPISGHTALYWYRQSLGQGLEFLIYFQGNSAPDKSGLPSDRFSAERTGGSVSTLTIQRTQQEDSAVYLCASSFTSNTGELFFGEGSRLTVL.

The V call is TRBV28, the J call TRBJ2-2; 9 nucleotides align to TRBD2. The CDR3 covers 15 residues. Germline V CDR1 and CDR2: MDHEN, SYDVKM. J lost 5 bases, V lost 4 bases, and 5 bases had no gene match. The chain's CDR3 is CASSYGLASTGELFF. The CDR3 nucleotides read TGTGCCAGCAGTTACGGACTAGCGTCGACCGGGGAGCTGTTTTTT.

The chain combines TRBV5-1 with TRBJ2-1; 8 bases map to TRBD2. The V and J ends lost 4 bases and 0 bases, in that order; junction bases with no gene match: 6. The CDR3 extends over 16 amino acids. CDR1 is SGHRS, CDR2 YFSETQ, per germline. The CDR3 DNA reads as TGCGCCAGCAGCCTTAGCGGGGCCCGCTCCTACAATGAGCAGTTCTTC. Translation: CASSLSGARSYNEQFF.

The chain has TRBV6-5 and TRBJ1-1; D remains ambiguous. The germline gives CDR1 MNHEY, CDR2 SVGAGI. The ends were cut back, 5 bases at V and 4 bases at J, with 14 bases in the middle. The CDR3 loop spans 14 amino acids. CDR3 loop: CASSPSTVSTEAFF. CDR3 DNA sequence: TGTGCCAGCAGTCCATCGACGGTGTCCACTGAAGCTTTCTTT.

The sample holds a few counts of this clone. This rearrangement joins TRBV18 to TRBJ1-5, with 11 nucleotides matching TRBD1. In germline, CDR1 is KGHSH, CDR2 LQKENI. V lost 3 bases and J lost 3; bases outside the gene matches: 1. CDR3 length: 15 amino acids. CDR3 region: CASSPGQGDNQPQHF. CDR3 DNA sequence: TGTGCCAGCTCACCGGGACAGGGGGACAATCAGCCCCAGCATTTT.

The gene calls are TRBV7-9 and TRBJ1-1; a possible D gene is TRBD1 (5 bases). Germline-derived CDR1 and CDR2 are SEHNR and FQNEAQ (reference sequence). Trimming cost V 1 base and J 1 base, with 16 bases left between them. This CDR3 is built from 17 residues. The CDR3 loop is CASSLVGAGTANTEAFF. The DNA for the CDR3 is TGTGCCAGCAGCTTAGTAGGTGCCGGGACCGCGAACACTGAAGCTTTCTTT.

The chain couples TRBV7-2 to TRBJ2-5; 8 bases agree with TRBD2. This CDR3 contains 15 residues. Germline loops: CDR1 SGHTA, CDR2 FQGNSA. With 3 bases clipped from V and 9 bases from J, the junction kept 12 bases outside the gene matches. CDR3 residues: CASSLLAGREWAQYF. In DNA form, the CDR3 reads TGTGCCAGCAGCTTGTTAGCGGGAAGAGAGTGGGCCCAGTACTTC.

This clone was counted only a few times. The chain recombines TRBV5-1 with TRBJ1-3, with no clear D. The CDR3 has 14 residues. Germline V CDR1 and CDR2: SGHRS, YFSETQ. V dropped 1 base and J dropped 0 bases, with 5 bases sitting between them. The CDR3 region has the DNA TGCGCCAGCAGCTTGACAGACTCTGGAAACACCATATATTTT. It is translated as CASSLTDSGNTIYF.

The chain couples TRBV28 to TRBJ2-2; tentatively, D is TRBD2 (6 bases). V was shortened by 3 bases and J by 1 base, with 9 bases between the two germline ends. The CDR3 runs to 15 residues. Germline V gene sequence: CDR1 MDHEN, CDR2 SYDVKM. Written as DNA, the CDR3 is TGTGCCAGCAGTTTTCGAGCGGGGAACACCGGGGAGCTGTTTTTT. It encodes CASSFRAGNTGELFF. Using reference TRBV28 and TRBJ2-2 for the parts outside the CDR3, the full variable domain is DVKVTQSSRYLVKRTGEKVFLECVQDMDHENMFWYRQDPGLGLRLIYFSYDVKMKEKGDIPEGYSVSREKKERFSLILESASTNQTSMYLCASSFRAGNTGELFFGEGSRLTVL.

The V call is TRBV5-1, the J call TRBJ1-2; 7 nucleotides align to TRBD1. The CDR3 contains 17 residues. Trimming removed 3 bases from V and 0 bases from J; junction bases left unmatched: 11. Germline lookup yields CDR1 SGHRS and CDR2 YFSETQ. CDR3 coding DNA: TGCGCCAGCAGCTCCTCCGGGACAGCATCTTCTAACTATGGCTACACCTTC. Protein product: CASSSSGTASSNYGYTF.

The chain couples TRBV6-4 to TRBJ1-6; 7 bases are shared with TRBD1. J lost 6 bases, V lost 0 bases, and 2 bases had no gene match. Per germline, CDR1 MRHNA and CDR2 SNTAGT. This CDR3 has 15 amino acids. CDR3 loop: CASSDSPGGNSPLHF. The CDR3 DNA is TGTGCCAGCAGTGACTCCCCAGGGGGTAATTCACCCCTCCACTTT.

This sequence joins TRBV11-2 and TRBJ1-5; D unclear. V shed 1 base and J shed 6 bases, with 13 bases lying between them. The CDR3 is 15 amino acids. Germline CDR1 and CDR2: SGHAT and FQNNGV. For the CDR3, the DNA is TGTGCCAGCAGCTTAGGTGGAAGGTTCGGTCAGCCCCAGCATTTT. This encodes CASSLGGRFGQPQHF.

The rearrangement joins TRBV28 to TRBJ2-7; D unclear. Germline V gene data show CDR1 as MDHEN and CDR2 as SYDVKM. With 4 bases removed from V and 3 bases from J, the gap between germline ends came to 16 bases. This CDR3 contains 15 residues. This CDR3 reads CASSSPHVRLYEQYF. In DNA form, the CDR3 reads TGTGCCAGCAGTTCGCCTCATGTGAGGCTCTACGAGCAGTACTTC.

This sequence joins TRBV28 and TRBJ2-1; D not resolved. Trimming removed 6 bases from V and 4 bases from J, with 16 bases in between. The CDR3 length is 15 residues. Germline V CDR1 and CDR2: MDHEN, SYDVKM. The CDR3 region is CASRPPPASYNEQFF. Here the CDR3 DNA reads TGTGCCAGCAGGCCCCCCCCCGCCAGTTACAATGAGCAGTTCTTC.

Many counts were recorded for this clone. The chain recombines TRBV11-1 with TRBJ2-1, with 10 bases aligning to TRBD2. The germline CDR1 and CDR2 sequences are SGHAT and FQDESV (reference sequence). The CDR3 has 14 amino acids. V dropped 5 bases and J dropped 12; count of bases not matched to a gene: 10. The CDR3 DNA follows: TGTGCCAGCAGCGCTCCGGGACTAGCGAGCCCGCAGTTCTTC. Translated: CASSAPGLASPQFF.

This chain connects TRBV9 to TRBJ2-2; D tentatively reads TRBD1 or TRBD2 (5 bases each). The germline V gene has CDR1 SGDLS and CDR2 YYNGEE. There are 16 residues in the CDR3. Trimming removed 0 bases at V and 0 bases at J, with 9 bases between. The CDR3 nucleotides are TGTGCCAGCAGCGTAGTCGGGACGGCGAACACCGGGGAGCTGTTTTTT. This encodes CASSVVGTANTGELFF.

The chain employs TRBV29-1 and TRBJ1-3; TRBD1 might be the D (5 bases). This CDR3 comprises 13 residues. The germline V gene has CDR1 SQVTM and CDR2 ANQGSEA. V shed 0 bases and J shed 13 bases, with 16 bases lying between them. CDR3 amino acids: CSVEDSKGPTIYF. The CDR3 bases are TGCAGCGTTGAAGATTCGAAGGGGCCTACGATATATTTT.

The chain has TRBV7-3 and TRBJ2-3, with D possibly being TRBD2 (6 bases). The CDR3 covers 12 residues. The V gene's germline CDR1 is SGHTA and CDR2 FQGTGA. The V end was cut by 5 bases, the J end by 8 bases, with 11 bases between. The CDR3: CASSPAAGTQYF. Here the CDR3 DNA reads TGTGCCAGCAGCCCCGCAGCGGGTACGCAGTATTTT. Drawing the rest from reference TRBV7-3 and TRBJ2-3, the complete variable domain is GAGVSQTPSNKVTEKGKYVELRCDPISGHTALYWYRQSLGQGPEFLIYFQGTGAADDSGLPNDRFFAVRPEGSVSTLKIQRTERGDSAVYLCASSPAAGTQYFGPGTRLTVL.

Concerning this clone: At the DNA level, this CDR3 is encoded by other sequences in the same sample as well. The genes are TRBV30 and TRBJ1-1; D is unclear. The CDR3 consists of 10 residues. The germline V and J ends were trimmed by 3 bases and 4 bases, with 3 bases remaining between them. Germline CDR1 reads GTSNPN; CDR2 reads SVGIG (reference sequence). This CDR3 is CAWSPTEAFF. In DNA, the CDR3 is TGTGCCTGGAGCCCCACTGAAGCTTTCTTT. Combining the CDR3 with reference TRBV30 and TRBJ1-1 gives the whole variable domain SQTIHQWPATLVQPVGSPLSLECTVEGTSNPNLYWYRQAAGRGLQLLFYSVGIGQISSEVPQNLSASRPQDRQFILSSKKLLLSDSGFYLCAWSPTEAFFGQGTRLTVV.

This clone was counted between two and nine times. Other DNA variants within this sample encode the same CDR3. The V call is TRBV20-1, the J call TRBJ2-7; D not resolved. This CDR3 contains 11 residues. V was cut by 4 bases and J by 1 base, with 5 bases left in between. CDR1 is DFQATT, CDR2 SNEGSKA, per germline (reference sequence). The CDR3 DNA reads TGCAGTGCTACCCCATCCTACGAGCAGTACTTC. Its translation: CSATPSYEQYF.